One and the same sample provided the 9 T cell receptor beta chains below, sequenced in a study of blood T cell repertoires in COVID-19. Clones were read by immunoSEQ multiplex PCR, and TCRdb kept only the in-frame ones, dropping some. The data show around 280,000 clones, nearly 90% seen once. Sequencing was performed on PBMCs or T cells enriched from blood (not recorded which). These receptors were obtained from a woman in her late teens or twenties with acute COVID-19.

This chain uses TRBV7-6 with TRBJ2-1, with 7 bases matching TRBD2. This CDR3 contains 17 residues. Germline CDR1 and CDR2: SGHVS and FNYEAQ. The V and J ends lost 0 bases and 1 base, in that order; junction bases with no gene match: 6. The CDR3 reads CASSLARASGSYNEQFF. CDR3 nucleotides: TGTGCCAGCAGCTTAGCGCGGGCTAGCGGTTCCTACAATGAGCAGTTCTTC.

The chain recombines TRBV5-1 with TRBJ2-3, with 7 bases aligning to TRBD2. The V and J ends lost 5 bases and 11 bases, in that order; junction bases with no gene match: 14. The CDR3 runs to 14 residues. The germline CDR1 and CDR2 sequences are SGHRS and YFSETQ. CDR3 region: CASSPSRTSEEQYF. The CDR3 region has the DNA TGCGCCAGCAGTCCTTCGCGGACTAGTGAAGAGCAGTATTTT.

The chain couples TRBV10-2 to TRBJ2-3, with TRBD1 as a possible D gene (7 bases). The CDR3 consists of 14 residues. The germline CDR1 and CDR2 sequences are WSHSY and SAAADI. The V end was cut by 10 bases, the J end by 0 bases, with 14 bases between. CDR3 protein: CATSTGTSTDTQYF. Here the CDR3 DNA reads TGCGCCACCTCGACAGGGACTAGCACAGATACGCAGTATTTT.

The chain recombines TRBV7-6 with TRBJ2-2, with no clear D. The CDR3 is 13 residues long. Trimming took 2 bases from V and 6 from J, leaving 7 bases between them. CDR1 is SGHVS and CDR2 is FNYEAQ in the germline V gene. This chain's CDR3 is CASSLQVPGELFF. In nucleotides, the CDR3 is TGTGCCAGCAGCTTACAGGTCCCCGGGGAGCTGTTTTTT.

The rearrangement joins TRBV27 to TRBJ2-3, with TRBD2 matching 10 bases. CDR3 size: 19 residues. CDR1 and CDR2 (germline): MNHEY, SMNVEV (reference sequence). J lost 2 bases, V lost 0 bases, and 11 bases had no gene match. The CDR3 DNA reads TGTGCCAGCAGTTTATCTTTCCTAGCGGGAGTACGGAACACAGATACGCAGTATTTT. Residues: CASSLSFLAGVRNTDTQYF.

This chain joins TRBV7-3 and TRBJ2-1; TRBD2 matches at 11 bases. The CDR3 length is 15 residues. J gave up 3 bases and V 5 bases, and 3 bases lay outside the gene matches. Per germline, CDR1 SGHTA and CDR2 FQGTGA. The CDR3 spells CASSDTSGSYNEQFF. In DNA form, the CDR3 reads TGTGCCAGCAGCGATACTAGCGGGAGCTACAATGAGCAGTTCTTC. Full variable domain (rest looked up from reference TRBV7-3 and TRBJ2-1): GAGVSQTPSNKVTEKGKYVELRCDPISGHTALYWYRQSLGQGPEFLIYFQGTGAADDSGLPNDRFFAVRPEGSVSTLKIQRTERGDSAVYLCASSDTSGSYNEQFFGPGTRLTVL.

The chain couples TRBV5-5 to TRBJ2-6; D may be TRBD2 (6 bases). Germline V gives CDR1 SGHKS, CDR2 YYEKEE (reference sequence). This CDR3 spans 20 amino acids. V lost 4 bases and J lost 0, with 23 bases in between. The DNA for the CDR3 is TGTGCCAGCAGCGAGCGATCGCAGGGTGGGGGGAACTCTGGGGCCAACGTCCTGACTTTC. Translated, it gives CASSERSQGGGNSGANVLTF.

The chain is built from TRBV18 and TRBJ1-1, with 7 nucleotides matching TRBD1. This CDR3 comprises 13 residues. Trimming removed 2 bases from V and 4 bases from J; junction bases left unmatched: 1. In germline, CDR1 is KGHSH, CDR2 LQKENI. The CDR3 DNA sequence: TGTGCCAGCTCACCAGACAGGGTCACTGAAGCTTTCTTT. Amino acid sequence: CASSPDRVTEAFF.

About this clone itself: The same CDR3 is also encoded by other DNA sequences in this sample. The V gene is TRBV4-2, the J gene TRBJ2-7; 8 positions agree with TRBD2. This CDR3 is 15 amino acids long. Germline lookup yields CDR1 LGHNA and CDR2 YNFKEQ. J lost 0 bases, V lost 1 base, and 2 bases had no gene match. CDR3 coding DNA: TGTGCCAGCAGCCAAGCGAGCGGGGGCTCCTACGAGCAGTACTTC. Protein sequence: CASSQASGGSYEQYF.